Presented here are 19 T cell receptor beta chains from one specimen sequenced in a study of blood T cell repertoires in COVID-19. Method: immunoSEQ multiplex PCR; TCRdb's copy keeps in-frame clones and lacks some. This table holds around 230,000 clones, 70% to 90% found once. Input material: PBMCs or T cells enriched from blood (not recorded which). The receptor source for this set is a man in his forties who had recovered from COVID-19.

This chain connects TRBV7-6 to TRBJ2-3, with 7 bases matching TRBD2. From germline, CDR1 is SGHVS and CDR2 FNYEAQ. Unmatched junction bases numbered 6, after V lost 1 base and J lost 2 bases. CDR3 size: 16 residues. CDR3 nucleotides: TGTGCCAGCAGCTTAGAAGCTAGCGGCTACACAGATACGCAGTATTTT. Its protein product is CASSLEASGYTDTQYF.

The V call is TRBV12-1, the J call TRBJ1-1. TRBV12-1 counts as a pseudogene. This CDR3 is built from 14 residues. Here the CDR3 reads CASSPPGGHTEAFF. The CDR3 DNA reads TGTGCCAGCAGCCCACCGGGGGGTCACACTGAAGCTTTCTTT.

V gene TRBV19 combines with J gene TRBJ1-2; 8 bases are shared with TRBD1. Germline trimming cut 10 bases from V and 1 base from J; bases unmatched to any gene: 14. This CDR3 has 16 amino acids. The V gene's germline CDR1 is LNHDA and CDR2 SQIVND (reference sequence). The CDR3 is CATAGQGARVNYGYTF. The DNA of the CDR3 is TGTGCCACCGCCGGCCAGGGGGCTCGGGTTAACTATGGCTACACCTTC.

This rearrangement joins TRBV9 to TRBJ2-1; D remains unclear. CDR3 length: 15 amino acids. Trimming took 0 bases from V and 4 from J, leaving 11 bases between them. The germline V gene encodes CDR1 SGDLS and CDR2 YYNGEE. The CDR3 DNA reads as TGTGCCAGCAGCGTAGCTTCGGGTACTTACAATGAGCAGTTCTTC. This sequence encodes CASSVASGTYNEQFF. The variable domain in full, with the rest retrieved from reference TRBV9 and TRBJ2-1, is DSGVTQTPKHLITATGQRVTLRCSPRSGDLSVYWYQQSLDQGLQFLIQYYNGEERAKGNILERFSAQQFPDLHSELNLSSLELGDSALYFCASSVASGTYNEQFFGPGTRLTVL.

The rearrangement uses TRBV7-9 and TRBJ2-5; D unresolved. The length of the CDR3 is 16 residues. CDR1 is SEHNR, CDR2 FQNEAQ, per germline (reference sequence). Trimming shortened V by 5 bases and J by 1 base, and 17 bases separated the two germline ends. The CDR3 coding sequence is TGTGCCAGCAGCGAACCGAGCGAAATTCCCCAAGAGACCCAGTACTTC. Its translation is CASSEPSEIPQETQYF.

The rearrangement uses TRBV5-6 and TRBJ2-2; TRBD2 might be the D (5 bases). The CDR3 has 14 amino acids. V was trimmed by 4 bases and J by 4 bases, leaving 11 bases between them. CDR1 is SGHDT and CDR2 is YYEEEE in the germline V gene. CDR3 sequence: CASSRREGTGELFF. The CDR3, as DNA: TGTGCCAGCAGCCGCCGGGAAGGCACCGGGGAGCTGTTTTTT.

As for this clone: Other DNA sequences in the same sample also yield this CDR3. V is TRBV5-8 and J is TRBJ2-1; D unclear. This CDR3 is 15 amino acids long. The V end was cut by 4 bases, the J end by 0 bases, with 11 bases between. Germline V gene sequence: CDR1 SGHTS, CDR2 YDEGEE. CDR3 amino acids: CASSLGLSSYNEQFF. The CDR3 bases are TGTGCCAGCAGCCTAGGCCTGAGCTCCTACAATGAGCAGTTCTTC.

The chain uses TRBV19 and TRBJ2-7, with TRBD1 identical over 7 bases. The junction had 14 bases not matched to a gene; V was cut back by 8 bases and J by 4 bases. The CDR3 is 15 amino acids. Looked up from germline, CDR1 is LNHDA and CDR2 is SQIVND (reference sequence). CDR3 nucleotides: TGTGCCAGTTCTCCTGTTGTAGGGGGCGATTACGAGCAGTACTTC. Translation: CASSPVVGGDYEQYF.

A note on this clone: The same CDR3 arises from other DNA sequences in this sample as well. The chain links TRBV19 to TRBJ1-6, with 7 bases fitting TRBD1. V shed 5 bases, J shed 7 bases, and the junction held 2 bases outside the gene matches. Per germline, CDR1 LNHDA and CDR2 SQIVND (reference sequence). The CDR3 sequence is 13 residues long. Here the CDR3 reads CASSGTANSPLHF. CDR3 nucleotides: TGTGCCAGTAGTGGGACAGCCAATTCACCCCTCCACTTT.

The V and J genes are TRBV5-1 and TRBJ1-4, with 10 nucleotides matching TRBD1. The germline V gene encodes CDR1 SGHRS and CDR2 YFSETQ. The V segment lost 4 bases and the J segment 2 bases; nucleotides outside the gene matches: 11. This CDR3 is 18 amino acids long. Written as DNA, the CDR3 is TGCGCCAGCAGCCGCCAGGACAGGGGGAGTTTGACTAATGAAAAACTGTTTTTT. It specifies CASSRQDRGSLTNEKLFF.

The genes are TRBV7-9 and TRBJ1-2; 8 bases are a match to TRBD1. Trimming took 5 bases from V and 8 from J; bases not matched to a gene: 7. Per the germline V gene, CDR1 is SEHNR and CDR2 is FQNEAQ (reference sequence). The CDR3 consists of 13 residues. This chain's CDR3 is CASSDIRDRGYTF. The CDR3, as DNA: TGTGCCAGCAGCGATATACGGGACAGGGGCTACACCTTC.

V gene TRBV7-8 combines with J gene TRBJ1-1; TRBD1 is a possible D gene (5 bases). With 7 bases removed from V and 5 bases from J, the gap between germline ends came to 14 bases. The CDR3 has 13 residues. Germline CDR1 is SGHVS and CDR2 is FQNEAQ. The CDR3 loop reads CASTPGGGTEAFF. As DNA, the CDR3 is TGTGCCAGCACCCCTGGGGGGGGGACTGAAGCTTTCTTT.

The chain recombines TRBV2 with TRBJ2-3; 7 bases align to TRBD2. The germline CDR1 and CDR2 sequences are SNHLY and FYNNEI. V lost 6 bases and J lost 0; bases outside the gene matches: 9. This CDR3 comprises 16 residues. CDR3 loop: CASSAGGRRSTDTQYF. As DNA, the CDR3 is TGTGCCAGCAGCGCCGGGGGGAGGAGAAGCACAGATACGCAGTATTTT.

The chain carries TRBV11-2 and TRBJ2-5; D unclear. V lost 1 base, J lost 2 bases, and 11 bases lay in between. CDR3 length: 15 amino acids. Looked up from germline, CDR1 is SGHAT and CDR2 is FQNNGV. CDR3 amino acids: CASSLAGATQETQYF. The CDR3 DNA sequence: TGTGCCAGCAGCTTAGCTGGTGCGACACAAGAGACCCAGTACTTC.

The chain joins TRBV5-1 to TRBJ2-7; 10 bases are shared with TRBD1. Looked up from germline, CDR1 is SGHRS and CDR2 is YFSETQ. Germline trimming cut 0 bases from V and 4 bases from J; bases unmatched to any gene: 4. The CDR3 contains 15 residues. This CDR3 is CASSLEGQGIYEQYF. The CDR3 nucleotides read TGCGCCAGCAGCTTGGAGGGACAGGGGATATACGAGCAGTACTTC. Full variable domain (missing parts from reference TRBV5-1 and TRBJ2-7): KAGVTQTPRYLIKTRGQQVTLSCSPISGHRSVSWYQQTPGQGLQFLFEYFSETQRNKGNFPGRFSGRQFSNSRSEMNVSTLELGDSALYLCASSLEGQGIYEQYFGPGTRLTVT.

The chain uses TRBV25-1 and TRBJ1-3; 8 bases agree with TRBD1. Germline V lookup: CDR1 MGHDK, CDR2 SYGVNS. The CDR3 has 15 amino acids. Unmatched junction bases numbered 3, after V lost 1 base and J lost 4 bases. CDR3 region: CASSESRGRGNTIYF. For the CDR3, the DNA is TGTGCCAGCAGTGAATCCAGGGGGCGCGGAAACACCATATATTTT.

This clone came up a few times. V and J are TRBV29-1 and TRBJ1-5; TRBD1 matches at 9 bases. J was trimmed by 3 bases and V by 7 bases; bases with no gene match: 7. Per the germline V gene, CDR1 is SQVTM and CDR2 is ANQGSEA. The CDR3 totals 14 residues. Here the CDR3 DNA reads TGCAGCGCCTTGGACAGGGGTATCAATCAGCCCCAGCATTTT. This encodes CSALDRGINQPQHF.

The chain links TRBV2 to TRBJ2-1; TRBD2 might be the D (5 bases). The germline CDR1 and CDR2 sequences are SNHLY and FYNNEI. CDR3 size: 15 residues. V was trimmed by 7 bases and J by 0 bases, leaving 13 bases between them. CDR3: CASTEGTFSYNEQFF. The CDR3 DNA sequence: TGTGCCAGCACCGAGGGAACTTTCTCCTACAATGAGCAGTTCTTC.

The CDR3 region has the DNA TGTGCCAGCAGTCCGGGACTAGCGGGGGGCCTACCCCCTAGCACAGATACGCAGTATTTT. It specifies CASSPGLAGGLPPSTDTQYF. V gene TRBV7-3 combines with J gene TRBJ2-3; 15 nucleotides match TRBD2. V lost 6 bases to trimming and J lost 0 bases; unmatched junction nucleotides: 13. Germline loops: CDR1 SGHTA, CDR2 FQGTGA. CDR3 length equals 20 residues.